This T cell receptor beta chain was observed in a study of blood T cell repertoires in COVID-19 (dated by TCRdb to about 2020). Study-wide context: Samples covering the acute and convalescent phases of COVID-19 were provided by collaborators in the United States, Italy and Spain. A freely available public database, intended as a resource for researchers studying the immune response to SARS-CoV-2, is where the repertoires were released. Where HLA class I and class II types were available, the types were taken from metadata supplied by the sample provider, not from assay-based typing. The samples were drawn from two sources: the first 160 participants of the ongoing ImmuneRACE study, and over 950 subjects contributed by 6 global collaborators. The material from the prospective study consisted of cDNA or gDNA derived from T cells, B-cell-depleted T cells, or PBMCs. Nearly every sample came with metadata listing a de-identified subject ID, COVID-19 status, age in years and sex. Subjects who had been exposed to COVID-19, were actively infected with it, or had recovered from it provided the deeply sampled blood TCRbeta repertoires that made up the dataset. Study-wide conclusions, independent of this receptor: Clinical and demographic metadata were provided uncurated, with the amount varying by source and participant.

The CDR3 numbers 15 residues from cysteine through phenylalanine. Kept here is only the CDR3 DNA, which spans 45 bases and is read in frame from base 1. The germline V gene encodes CDR1 LNHDA and CDR2 SQIVND (reference sequence). The V end gives up 4 bases and the J end 0 bases, leaving 4 bases in the junction not matched to a gene. The collaborating institutions used their own protocols to collect whole blood in K2EDTA tubes. Collaborator samples were shipped for TCRbeta analysis as frozen whole blood, isolated PBMCs, or DNA extracted from either sample type. As for this clone: The antigen it recognizes is unknown. One base away there is no much larger clone; base qualities are not given.

TCRbeta CDR3 regions were amplified from genomic DNA by means of the immunoSEQ Assay, a bias-controlled multiplex PCR. Under the source paper's analysis protocol: The number of nucleated cells in each sample was estimated by amplification of reference gene primers within the assay. To quantify the absolute abundance of each unique TCRbeta CDR3 rearrangement, sequence reads were collapsed and filtered. For each sample, productive Simpson clonality was calculated as the square root of Simpson's diversity index over productive rearrangements. The immuneACCESS repertoire file appears here via TCRdb, limited to in-frame rearrangements. These files lack a portion of the clones; in checked studies, under half of the deficit traces to unresolved V genes, and the cause of the others is not known. V, J and clone size reflect that table, while D and trimming were determined from the DNA. The sample includes about 44,000 clones, with roughly 87% observed a single time. The ten largest clonotypes hold around 15% of the sample.

This TCR came from a man in his 70s with active COVID-19. Sequencing was done on a sample of peripheral blood. The rearranged chain carries TRBV19 and TRBJ1-2, and TRBD1 aligns with 8 junction nucleotides. Here is the DNA: TGTGCCAGTAGTAGAGGACAGGGAGCTAACTATGGCTACACCTTC. Translation gives CASSRGQGANYGYTF.